These T cell receptor beta chains were read from a single sample in a study of cytomegalovirus exposure and HLA in healthy donors. The data were produced by immunoSEQ multiplex PCR, yet TCRdb's version contains in-frame clones alone and is incomplete. The sample includes 150,000 to 200,000 clones, around 78% seen only once; the top ten take less than 1.2%. The specimen sequenced was PBMCs. The receptors derive from a woman aged 40 to 55 in good health and CMV-seronegative. The conserved cysteine and the conserved F or W are not part of the CDR3 here. Fields, in order: CDR3 protein, J gene, CDR3 length, V gene.

CDR3aa: ASSQDTTSKIYEQY
j_gene: TRBJ2-7
len: 14
v_gene: TRBV4-2

CDR3aa: ASSRDYYEQY
j_gene: TRBJ2-7
len: 10
v_gene: TRBV5-6

CDR3aa: ASSLGTSVDNEQF
j_gene: TRBJ2-1
len: 13
v_gene: TRBV11-3

CDR3aa: AWSPDRAWNQPQH
j_gene: TRBJ1-5
len: 13
v_gene: TRBV30

CDR3aa: ASSLVLGNTEAF
j_gene: TRBJ1-1
len: 12
v_gene: TRBV7-2

CDR3aa: ASTGGQGAASIGELF
j_gene: TRBJ2-2
len: 15
v_gene: TRBV5-1

CDR3aa: ASHSGRILSYNEQF
j_gene: TRBJ2-1
len: 14
v_gene: TRBV5-1

CDR3aa: AWSVGHLRWKLF
j_gene: TRBJ1-4
len: 12
v_gene: TRBV30

CDR3aa: ASSTPSGTKGN
j_gene: TRBJ2-4
len: 11
v_gene: TRBV7-9

CDR3aa: ASSFMNSYSGNTIY
j_gene: TRBJ1-3
len: 14
v_gene: TRBV28

CDR3aa: ASSSSLRETQY
j_gene: TRBJ2-5
len: 11
v_gene: TRBV7-3

CDR3aa: ASSPPPGTGAYNEQF
j_gene: TRBJ2-1
len: 15
v_gene: TRBV18

CDR3aa: ASSIQGGPYEQY
j_gene: TRBJ2-7
len: 12
v_gene: TRBV19

CDR3aa: ASSSPGRGNTEAF
j_gene: TRBJ1-1
len: 13
v_gene: TRBV6-5

CDR3aa: ASSNYIAGGGETQY
j_gene: TRBJ2-5
len: 14
v_gene: TRBV9

CDR3aa: ASSSGTAGGNTEAF
j_gene: TRBJ1-1
len: 14
v_gene: TRBV5-1

CDR3aa: ASSLDRAEAF
j_gene: TRBJ1-1
len: 10
v_gene: TRBV28

CDR3aa: ASSQSDGSGNEQF
j_gene: TRBJ2-1
len: 13
v_gene: TRBV4-1

CDR3aa: ASCLGTDYGYT
j_gene: TRBJ1-2
len: 11
v_gene: TRBV28

CDR3aa: ASSPYNQPQH
j_gene: TRBJ1-5
len: 10
v_gene: TRBV7-9

CDR3aa: MTGRNTGELF
j_gene: TRBJ2-2
len: 10
v_gene: TRBV7-8

CDR3aa: ARSTGPTGRRNQPQH
j_gene: TRBJ1-5
len: 15
v_gene: TRBV5-3

CDR3aa: ASSEIGGTQY
j_gene: TRBJ2-3
len: 10
v_gene: TRBV25-1

CDR3aa: ASARGDTQY
j_gene: TRBJ2-3
len: 9
v_gene: TRBV9

CDR3aa: ASSETGTPSYEQY
j_gene: TRBJ2-7
len: 13
v_gene: TRBV2

CDR3aa: ASSLTGYNEQF
j_gene: TRBJ2-1
len: 11
v_gene: TRBV5-1

CDR3aa: AWDGGSETQY
j_gene: TRBJ2-5
len: 10
v_gene: TRBV30

CDR3aa: ASSLTRPPLIGELF
j_gene: TRBJ2-2
len: 14
v_gene: TRBV27

CDR3aa: ASSRWGHSTDTQY
j_gene: TRBJ2-3
len: 13
v_gene: TRBV7-2

CDR3aa: ASSPTGIWHYGYT
j_gene: TRBJ1-2
len: 13
v_gene: TRBV19

CDR3aa: ASIPRGALKGTEAF
j_gene: TRBJ1-1
len: 14
v_gene: TRBV25-1

CDR3aa: ATSRDYLETQY
j_gene: TRBJ2-5
len: 11
v_gene: TRBV15

CDR3aa: SVESGRLAMNEQF
j_gene: TRBJ2-1
len: 13
v_gene: TRBV29-1

CDR3aa: ASSYQLAGESEQF
j_gene: TRBJ2-1
len: 13
v_gene: TRBV6-5

CDR3aa: ASRGSTSGVASYEQY
j_gene: TRBJ2-7
len: 15
v_gene: TRBV2

CDR3aa: ASTVGQGDYSNQPQH
j_gene: TRBJ1-5
len: 15
v_gene: TRBV11-3

CDR3aa: SVESRVETQY
j_gene: TRBJ2-5
len: 10
v_gene: TRBV29-1

CDR3aa: ASSLSGGHQGYT
j_gene: TRBJ1-2
len: 12
v_gene: TRBV7-9

CDR3aa: ASTPRGPQYGYT
j_gene: TRBJ1-2
len: 12
v_gene: TRBV6-1

CDR3aa: ASSSLSGRGTDTQY
j_gene: TRBJ2-3
len: 14
v_gene: TRBV7-6

CDR3aa: ASSGSGTSGRENTGELF
j_gene: TRBJ2-2
len: 17
v_gene: TRBV10-2

CDR3aa: ASTSQGTGYT
j_gene: TRBJ1-2
len: 10
v_gene: TRBV2

CDR3aa: ARSWKGAKVLEQY
j_gene: TRBJ2-7
len: 13
v_gene: TRBV5-3

CDR3aa: ASSSLIRDRANEQF
j_gene: TRBJ2-1
len: 14
v_gene: TRBV7-9

CDR3aa: ASSGNRVTGELF
j_gene: TRBJ2-2
len: 12
v_gene: TRBV9

CDR3aa: ASSAKTEAGTGYTQY
j_gene: TRBJ2-3
len: 15
v_gene: TRBV7-8

CDR3aa: AIRDRGREDNEQF
j_gene: TRBJ2-1
len: 13
v_gene: TRBV10-3

CDR3aa: ASSSGTGRYEQY
j_gene: TRBJ2-7
len: 12
v_gene: TRBV13

CDR3aa: ASSQEFWVGRSGYT
j_gene: TRBJ1-2
len: 14
v_gene: TRBV4-1

CDR3aa: ASSIGNSQETQY
j_gene: TRBJ2-5
len: 12
v_gene: TRBV19

CDR3aa: ASSLALGGYEQF
j_gene: TRBJ2-1
len: 12
v_gene: TRBV5-1

CDR3aa: AWGEPTGGADTQY
j_gene: TRBJ2-3
len: 13
v_gene: TRBV30

CDR3aa: ASSFRRSEDTDTQY
j_gene: TRBJ2-3
len: 14
v_gene: TRBV5-4

CDR3aa: ASSTPGGRDEQY
j_gene: TRBJ2-7
len: 12
v_gene: TRBV19

CDR3aa: ASSSRGLGNTIY
j_gene: TRBJ1-3
len: 12
v_gene: TRBV5-8

CDR3aa: ASSQRGGAGTDTQY
j_gene: TRBJ2-3
len: 14
v_gene: TRBV27